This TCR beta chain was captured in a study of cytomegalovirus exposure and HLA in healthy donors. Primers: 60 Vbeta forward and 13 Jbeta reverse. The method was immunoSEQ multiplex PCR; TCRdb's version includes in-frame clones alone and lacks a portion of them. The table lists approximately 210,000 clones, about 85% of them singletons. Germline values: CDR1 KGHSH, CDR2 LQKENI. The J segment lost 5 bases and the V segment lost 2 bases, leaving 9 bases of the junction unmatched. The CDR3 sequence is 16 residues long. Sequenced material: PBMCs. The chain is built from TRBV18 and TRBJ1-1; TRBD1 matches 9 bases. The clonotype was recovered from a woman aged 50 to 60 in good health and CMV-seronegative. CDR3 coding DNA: TGTGCCAGCTCACCAAGGACAGGGGAGACGGGAACTGAAGCTTTCTTT. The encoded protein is CASSPRTGETGTEAFF.